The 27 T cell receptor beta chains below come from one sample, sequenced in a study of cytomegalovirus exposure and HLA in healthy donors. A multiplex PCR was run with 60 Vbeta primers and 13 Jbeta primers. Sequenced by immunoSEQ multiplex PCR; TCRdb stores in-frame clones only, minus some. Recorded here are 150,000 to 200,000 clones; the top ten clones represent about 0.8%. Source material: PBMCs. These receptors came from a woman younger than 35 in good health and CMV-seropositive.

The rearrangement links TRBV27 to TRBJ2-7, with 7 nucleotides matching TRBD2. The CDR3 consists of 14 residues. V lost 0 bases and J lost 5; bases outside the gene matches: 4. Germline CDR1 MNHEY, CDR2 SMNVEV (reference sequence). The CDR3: CASSLSGGVNEQYF. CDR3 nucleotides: TGTGCCAGCAGTTTATCTGGGGGGGTCAACGAGCAGTACTTC.

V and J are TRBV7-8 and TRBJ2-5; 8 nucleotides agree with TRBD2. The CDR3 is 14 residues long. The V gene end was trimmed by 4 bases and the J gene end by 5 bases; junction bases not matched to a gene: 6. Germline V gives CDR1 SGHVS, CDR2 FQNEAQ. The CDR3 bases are TGTGCCAGCAGCTCCTCGGGACTAGGGGAGACCCAGTACTTC. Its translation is CASSSSGLGETQYF.

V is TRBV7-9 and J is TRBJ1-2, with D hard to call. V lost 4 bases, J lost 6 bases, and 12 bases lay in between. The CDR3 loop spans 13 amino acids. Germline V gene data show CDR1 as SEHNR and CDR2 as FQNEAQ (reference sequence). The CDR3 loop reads CASSSGPRDGYTF. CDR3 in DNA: TGTGCCAGCAGCTCCGGTCCGAGGGATGGCTACACCTTC.

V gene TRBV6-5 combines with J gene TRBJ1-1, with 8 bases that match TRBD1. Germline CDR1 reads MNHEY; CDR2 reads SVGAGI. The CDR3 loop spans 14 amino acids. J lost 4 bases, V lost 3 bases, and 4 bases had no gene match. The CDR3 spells CASSYPGGFTEAFF. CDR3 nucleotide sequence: TGTGCCAGCAGTTATCCAGGGGGCTTCACTGAAGCTTTCTTT.

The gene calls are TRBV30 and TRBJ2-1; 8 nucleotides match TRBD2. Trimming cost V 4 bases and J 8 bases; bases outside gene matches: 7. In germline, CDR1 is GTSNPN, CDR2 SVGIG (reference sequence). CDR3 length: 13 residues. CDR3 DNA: TGTGCCTGGACAAGCGGGAGAACCGATGAGCAGTTCTTC. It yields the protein CAWTSGRTDEQFF.

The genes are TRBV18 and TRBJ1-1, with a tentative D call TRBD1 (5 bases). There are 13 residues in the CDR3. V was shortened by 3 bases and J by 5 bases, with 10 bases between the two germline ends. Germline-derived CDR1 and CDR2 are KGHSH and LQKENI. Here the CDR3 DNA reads TGTGCCAGCTCACCCCAGGGAAAGACTGAAGCTTTCTTT. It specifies CASSPQGKTEAFF.

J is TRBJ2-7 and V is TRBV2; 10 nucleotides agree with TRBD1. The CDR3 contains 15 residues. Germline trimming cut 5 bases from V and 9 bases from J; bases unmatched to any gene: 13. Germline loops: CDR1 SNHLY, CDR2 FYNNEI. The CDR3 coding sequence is TGTGCCAGCAGTAGGGAATTGACAGGGGGCCAGGGGCAGTACTTC. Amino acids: CASSRELTGGQGQYF.

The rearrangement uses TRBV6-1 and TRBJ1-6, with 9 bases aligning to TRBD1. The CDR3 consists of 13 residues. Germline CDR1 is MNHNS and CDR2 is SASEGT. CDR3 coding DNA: TGTGGTTTGGGACAGGGCAAAAATTCACCCCTCCACTTT. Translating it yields CGLGQGKNSPLHF.

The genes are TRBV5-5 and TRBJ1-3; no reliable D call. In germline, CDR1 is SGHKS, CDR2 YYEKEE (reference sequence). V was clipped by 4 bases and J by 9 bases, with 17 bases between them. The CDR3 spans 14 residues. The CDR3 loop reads CASSQPVGGATIYF. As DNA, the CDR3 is TGTGCCAGCAGCCAACCGGTCGGAGGAGCCACCATATATTTT.

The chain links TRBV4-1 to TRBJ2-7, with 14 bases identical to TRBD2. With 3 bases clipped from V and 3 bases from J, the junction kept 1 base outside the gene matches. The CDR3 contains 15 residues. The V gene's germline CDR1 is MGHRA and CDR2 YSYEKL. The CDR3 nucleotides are TGCGCCAGCAGCCAGGGGACTAGCGGGGGCTACGAGCAGTACTTC. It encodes CASSQGTSGGYEQYF.

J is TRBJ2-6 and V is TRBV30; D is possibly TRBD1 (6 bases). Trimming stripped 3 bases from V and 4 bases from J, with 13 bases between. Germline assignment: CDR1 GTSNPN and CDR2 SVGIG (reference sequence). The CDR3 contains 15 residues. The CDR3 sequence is CAWRTTGTGANVLTF. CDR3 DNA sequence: TGTGCCTGGAGAACCACAGGGACCGGGGCCAACGTCCTGACTTTC.

CDR3 sequence (DNA): TGTGCCAGTAGCCGGACAAGCACTGAAGCTTTCTTT. This encodes CASSRTSTEAFF. This chain connects TRBV6-1 to TRBJ1-1, with D perhaps matching TRBD1 (5 bases). V lost 9 bases and J lost 4, with 12 bases in between. CDR1 and CDR2 (germline): MNHNS, SASEGT. The CDR3 is 12 amino acids.

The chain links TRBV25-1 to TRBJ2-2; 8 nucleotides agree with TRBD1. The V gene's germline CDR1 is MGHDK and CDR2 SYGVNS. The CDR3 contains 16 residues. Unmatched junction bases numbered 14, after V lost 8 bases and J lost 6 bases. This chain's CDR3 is CASRSPGQGRSGELFF. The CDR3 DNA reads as TGTGCCAGCCGGTCCCCCGGACAGGGTCGTTCCGGGGAGCTGTTTTTT.

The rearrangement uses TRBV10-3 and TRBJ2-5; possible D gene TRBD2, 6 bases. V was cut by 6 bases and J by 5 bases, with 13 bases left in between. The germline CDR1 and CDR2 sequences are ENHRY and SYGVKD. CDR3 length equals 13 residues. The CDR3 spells CAISGSLGETQYF. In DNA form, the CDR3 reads TGTGCCATCAGCGGGAGTTTAGGGGAGACCCAGTACTTC.

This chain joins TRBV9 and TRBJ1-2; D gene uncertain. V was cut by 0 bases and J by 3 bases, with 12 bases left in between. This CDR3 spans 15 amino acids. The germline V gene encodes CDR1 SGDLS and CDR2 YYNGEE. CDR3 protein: CASSVAPQADYGYTF. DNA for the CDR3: TGTGCCAGCAGCGTAGCCCCCCAGGCCGACTATGGCTACACCTTC.

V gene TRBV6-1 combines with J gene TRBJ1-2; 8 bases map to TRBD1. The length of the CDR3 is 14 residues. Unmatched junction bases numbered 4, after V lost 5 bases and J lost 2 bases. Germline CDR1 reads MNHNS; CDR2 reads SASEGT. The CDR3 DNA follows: TGTGCCAGCAGTTGGGGACAGGCCAACTATGGCTACACCTTC. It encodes CASSWGQANYGYTF.

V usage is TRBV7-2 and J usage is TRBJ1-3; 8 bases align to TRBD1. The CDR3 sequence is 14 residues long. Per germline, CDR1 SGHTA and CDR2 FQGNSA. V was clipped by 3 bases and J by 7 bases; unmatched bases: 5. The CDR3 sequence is CASSLDRDDNTIYF. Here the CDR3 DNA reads TGTGCCAGCAGCTTGGACAGGGACGATAACACCATATATTTT.

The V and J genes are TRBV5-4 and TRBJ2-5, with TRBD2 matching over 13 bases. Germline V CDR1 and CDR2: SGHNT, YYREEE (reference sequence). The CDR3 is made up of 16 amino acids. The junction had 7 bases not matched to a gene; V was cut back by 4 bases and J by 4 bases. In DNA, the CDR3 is TGTGCCAGCAGCCCGGGACTAGCGGGGCCCCGAGAGACCCAGTACTTC. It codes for CASSPGLAGPRETQYF.

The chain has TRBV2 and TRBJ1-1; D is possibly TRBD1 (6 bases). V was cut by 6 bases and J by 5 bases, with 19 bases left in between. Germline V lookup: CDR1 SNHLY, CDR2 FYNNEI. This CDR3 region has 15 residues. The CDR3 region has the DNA TGTGCCAGCAGCCCGGAGGCGGGGGCTCAGACTGAAGCTTTCTTT. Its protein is CASSPEAGAQTEAFF.

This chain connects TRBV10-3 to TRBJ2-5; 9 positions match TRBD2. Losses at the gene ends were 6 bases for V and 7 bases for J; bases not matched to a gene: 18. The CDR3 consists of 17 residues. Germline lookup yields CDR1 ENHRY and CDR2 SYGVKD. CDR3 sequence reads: CAIRSPAGGPLEGTQYF. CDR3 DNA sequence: TGTGCCATCAGGAGTCCCGCGGGAGGGCCTTTAGAAGGGACCCAGTACTTC.

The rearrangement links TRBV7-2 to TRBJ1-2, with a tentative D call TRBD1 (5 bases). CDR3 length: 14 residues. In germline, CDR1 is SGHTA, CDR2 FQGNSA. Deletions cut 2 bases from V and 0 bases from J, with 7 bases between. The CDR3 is CASSLPDTNYGYTF. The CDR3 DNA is TGTGCCAGCAGCTTACCGGACACTAACTATGGCTACACCTTC.

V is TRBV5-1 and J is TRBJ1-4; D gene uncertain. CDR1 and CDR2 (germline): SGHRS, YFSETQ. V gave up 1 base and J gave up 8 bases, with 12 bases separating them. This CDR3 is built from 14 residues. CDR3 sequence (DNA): TGCGCCAGCAGCTTGAGACACCCCCGGGAAAAACTGTTTTTT. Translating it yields CASSLRHPREKLFF. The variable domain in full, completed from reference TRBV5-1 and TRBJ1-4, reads KAGVTQTPRYLIKTRGQQVTLSCSPISGHRSVSWYQQTPGQGLQFLFEYFSETQRNKGNFPGRFSGRQFSNSRSEMNVSTLELGDSALYLCASSLRHPREKLFFGSGTQLSVL.

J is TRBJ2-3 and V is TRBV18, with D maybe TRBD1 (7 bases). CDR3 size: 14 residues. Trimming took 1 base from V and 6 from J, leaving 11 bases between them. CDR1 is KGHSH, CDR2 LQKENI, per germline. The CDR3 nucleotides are TGTGCCAGCTCACCACACCCAGGGGGGGATACGCAGTATTTT. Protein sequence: CASSPHPGGDTQYF.

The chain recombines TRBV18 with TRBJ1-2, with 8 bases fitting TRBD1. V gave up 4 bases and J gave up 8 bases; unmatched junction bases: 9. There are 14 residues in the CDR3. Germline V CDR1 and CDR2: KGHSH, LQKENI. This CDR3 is CASSLGATGDGYTF. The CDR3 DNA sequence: TGTGCCAGCTCACTAGGGGCGACAGGGGACGGCTACACCTTC. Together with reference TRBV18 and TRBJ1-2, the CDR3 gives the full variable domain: NAGVMQNPRHLVRRRGQEARLRCSPMKGHSHVYWYRQLPEEGLKFMVYLQKENIIDESGMPKERFSAEFPKEGPSILRIQQVVRGDSAAYFCASSLGATGDGYTFGSGTRLTVV.

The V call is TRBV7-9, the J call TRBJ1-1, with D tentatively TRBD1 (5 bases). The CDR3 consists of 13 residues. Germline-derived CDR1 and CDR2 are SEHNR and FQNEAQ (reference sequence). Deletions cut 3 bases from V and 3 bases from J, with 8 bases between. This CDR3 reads CASSFGGDTEAFF. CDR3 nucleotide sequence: TGTGCCAGCAGCTTCGGGGGGGACACTGAAGCTTTCTTT. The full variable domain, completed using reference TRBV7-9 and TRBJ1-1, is DTGVSQNPRHKITKRGQNVTFRCDPISEHNRLYWYRQTLGQGPEFLTYFQNEAQLEKSRLLSDRFSAERPKGSFSTLEIQRTEQGDSAMYLCASSFGGDTEAFFGQGTRLTVV.

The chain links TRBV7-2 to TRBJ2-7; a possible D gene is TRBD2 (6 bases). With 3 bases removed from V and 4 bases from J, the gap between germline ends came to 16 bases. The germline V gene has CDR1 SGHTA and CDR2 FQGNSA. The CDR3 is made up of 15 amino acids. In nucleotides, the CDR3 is TGTGCCAGCAGCTTTCGCGGGACGGAGATATACGAGCAGTACTTC. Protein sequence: CASSFRGTEIYEQYF.

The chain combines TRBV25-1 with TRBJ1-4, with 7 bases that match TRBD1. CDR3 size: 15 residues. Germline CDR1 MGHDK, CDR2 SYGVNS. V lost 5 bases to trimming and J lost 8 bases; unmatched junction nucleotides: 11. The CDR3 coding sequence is TGTGCCAGCAGTCGGAATCCAGGGGGAGACGAAAAACTGTTTTTT. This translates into CASSRNPGGDEKLFF.